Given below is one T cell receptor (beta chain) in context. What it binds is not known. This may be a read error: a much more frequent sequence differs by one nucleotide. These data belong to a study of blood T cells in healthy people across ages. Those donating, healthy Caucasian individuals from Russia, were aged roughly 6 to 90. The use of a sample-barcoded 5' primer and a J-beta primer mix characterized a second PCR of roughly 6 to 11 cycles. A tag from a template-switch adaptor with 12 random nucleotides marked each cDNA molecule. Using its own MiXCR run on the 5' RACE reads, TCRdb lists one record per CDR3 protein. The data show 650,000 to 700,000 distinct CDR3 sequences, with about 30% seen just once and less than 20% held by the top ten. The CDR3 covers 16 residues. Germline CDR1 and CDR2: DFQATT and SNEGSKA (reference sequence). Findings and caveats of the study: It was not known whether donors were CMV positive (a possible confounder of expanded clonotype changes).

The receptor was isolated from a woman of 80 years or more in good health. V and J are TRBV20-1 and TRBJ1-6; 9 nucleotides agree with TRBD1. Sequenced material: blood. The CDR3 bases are TGCAGTGCTTCTCCGACGGACAGGGGATATGGGTCACCCCCCCACTTT. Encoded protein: CSASPTDRGYGSPPHF.